At least ten counts were recorded for the clone carrying this TCR beta chain. The data originate from a study of T-cell reconstitution after alpha-beta-depleted transplantation in children. Unique molecular identifiers were incorporated during preparation of the TCRbeta library. Using its own MiXCR run on the PCR reads, TCRdb lists one record per CDR3 protein. The sample has 250,000 to 350,000 distinct CDR3 sequences, 9.5% to 10% seen once. With 2 bases clipped from V and 0 bases from J, the junction kept 4 bases outside the gene matches. This CDR3 spans 16 amino acids. Per the germline V gene, CDR1 is KGHSH and CDR2 is LQKENI.

The V gene is TRBV18, the J gene TRBJ2-1; 7 bases match TRBD1. This specimen consisted of PBMCs from the stem cell graft donor, obtained from the stem cell graft. The TCR sequence derives from a human donor who donated a stem cell graft to a child with SCID. The DNA of the CDR3 is TGTGCCAGCTCACCAAAGACAGGGATCTCCTACAATGAGCAGTTCTTC. Amino acids: CASSPKTGISYNEQFF.